These T cell receptor beta chains were read from a single sample in a study of blood T cell repertoires in COVID-19. Here immunoSEQ multiplex PCR was the method, and the copy in TCRdb shows in-frame clones only, minus some. The sample holds about 200,000 clones, about 82% seen once. Sequencing was performed on peripheral blood. All receptors come from a woman of 80 years or more with acute or convalescent COVID-19. Both conserved end residues are part of each CDR3. The order of the fields is CDR3 protein, CDR3 DNA, clone size, V gene, J gene, D gene. D genes are given only for firm matches. A row's size may be missing; if present it is once, few, many or a size class.

CDR3aa: CASTTSGGYEQYF; CDR3nt: TGTGCCAGCACCACCTCCGGGGGATACGAGCAGTACTTC; abundance: .; v_gene: TRBV6-5; j_gene: TRBJ2-7; d_gene: .
CDR3aa: CAWSEGTDNYGYTF; CDR3nt: TGTGCCTGGAGTGAAGGGACAGATAACTATGGCTACACCTTC; abundance: .; v_gene: TRBV30; j_gene: TRBJ1-2; d_gene: TRBD1
CDR3aa: CATLRQGATGGAGYTF; CDR3nt: TGTGCCACCCTGCGCCAGGGGGCAACGGGGGGAGCTGGCTACACCTTC; abundance: few; v_gene: TRBV10-3; j_gene: TRBJ1-2; d_gene: TRBD1
CDR3aa: CASSLQGTGELFF; CDR3nt: TGTGCCAGCAGCCTCCAGGGCACCGGGGAGCTGTTTTTT; abundance: .; v_gene: TRBV6-5; j_gene: TRBJ2-2; d_gene: .
CDR3aa: CASSLGQGVRYEQYF; CDR3nt: TGTGCCAGCAGCTTAGGGCAGGGGGTAAGGTACGAGCAGTACTTC; abundance: .; v_gene: TRBV11-2; j_gene: TRBJ2-7; d_gene: TRBD1
CDR3aa: CATSDFRAAGRTDTQYF; CDR3nt: TGTGCCACCAGTGATTTCCGGGCCGCGGGACGCACAGATACGCAGTATTTT; abundance: .; v_gene: TRBV24-1; j_gene: TRBJ2-3; d_gene: .
CDR3aa: CASRFGGPPSPLHF; CDR3nt: TGTGCCAGCAGGTTCGGCGGTCCCCCGTCACCCCTCCACTTT; abundance: .; v_gene: TRBV7-9; j_gene: TRBJ1-6; d_gene: .
CDR3aa: CASSLEAGEGTDTQYF; CDR3nt: TGTGCCAGCAGCTTAGAGGCGGGAGAGGGAACAGATACGCAGTATTTT; abundance: .; v_gene: TRBV11-3; j_gene: TRBJ2-3; d_gene: TRBD2
CDR3aa: CATLGGRTTGELFF; CDR3nt: TGTGCCACGTTGGGGGGACGAACCACCGGGGAGCTGTTTTTT; abundance: .; v_gene: TRBV10-3; j_gene: TRBJ2-2; d_gene: .
CDR3aa: CAWSVHGRLLSGANVLTF; CDR3nt: TGTGCCTGGAGTGTACACGGCAGACTACTCTCTGGGGCCAACGTCCTGACTTTC; abundance: .; v_gene: TRBV30; j_gene: TRBJ2-6; d_gene: .
CDR3aa: CAITPGGLAGGTDTQYF; CDR3nt: TGTGCCATCACCCCGGGGGGGCTAGCGGGAGGTACAGATACGCAGTATTTT; abundance: few; v_gene: TRBV10-3; j_gene: TRBJ2-3; d_gene: TRBD2
CDR3aa: CASSLDGPQPQHF; CDR3nt: TGTGCCAGCAGCTTAGATGGGCCTCAGCCCCAGCATTTT; abundance: .; v_gene: TRBV11-2; j_gene: TRBJ1-5; d_gene: .
CDR3aa: CASSFEPQGGGNQPQHF; CDR3nt: TGCGCCAGCAGCTTCGAACCCCAGGGTGGGGGCAATCAGCCCCAGCATTTT; abundance: few; v_gene: TRBV5-1; j_gene: TRBJ1-5; d_gene: .
CDR3aa: CAISEGDLTNEQFF; CDR3nt: TGTGCCATCAGTGAGGGAGACTTAACTAATGAGCAGTTCTTC; abundance: .; v_gene: TRBV10-3; j_gene: TRBJ2-1; d_gene: .
CDR3aa: CASSQDNSNQPQHF; CDR3nt: TGCGCCAGCAGCCAAGATAATAGCAATCAGCCCCAGCATTTT; abundance: .; v_gene: TRBV4-3; j_gene: TRBJ1-5; d_gene: .
CDR3aa: CASSPLSLYGYTF; CDR3nt: TGTGCCAGCAGCCCTTTGTCCCTCTATGGCTACACCTTC; abundance: .; v_gene: TRBV7-9; j_gene: TRBJ1-2; d_gene: .
CDR3aa: CASSLAGNPFSGNTIYF; CDR3nt: TGTGCCAGCAGCTTGGCCGGTAACCCATTCTCTGGAAACACCATATATTTT; abundance: .; v_gene: TRBV5-4; j_gene: TRBJ1-3; d_gene: .
CDR3aa: CASSPLGGSSYNSPLHF; CDR3nt: TGTGCCAGCTCACCGCTGGGGGGGAGCTCCTATAATTCACCCCTCCACTTT; abundance: few; v_gene: TRBV18; j_gene: TRBJ1-6; d_gene: .
CDR3aa: CASRGGPEAFF; CDR3nt: TGTGCCAGCCGAGGGGGCCCTGAAGCTTTCTTT; abundance: once; v_gene: TRBV28; j_gene: TRBJ1-1; d_gene: TRBD1
CDR3aa: CASSQASVQGEQYF; CDR3nt: TGTGCCAGCAGCCAGGCCTCCGTACAGGGGGAACAGTACTTC; abundance: few; v_gene: TRBV7-2; j_gene: TRBJ2-4; d_gene: TRBD1
CDR3aa: CASSPPGHPNTGELFF; CDR3nt: TGTGCCAGCTCACCACCGGGACACCCTAACACCGGGGAGCTGTTTTTT; abundance: .; v_gene: TRBV18; j_gene: TRBJ2-2; d_gene: .
CDR3aa: CASEARDKNSPLHF; CDR3nt: TGTGCCAGTGAAGCTCGGGACAAAAATTCACCCCTCCACTTT; abundance: .; v_gene: TRBV3-1/TRBV3-2; j_gene: TRBJ1-6; d_gene: .
CDR3aa: CASSKADRGRSQPQHF; CDR3nt: TGTGCCAGCAGCAAGGCGGACAGGGGTAGATCTCAGCCCCAGCATTTT; abundance: once; v_gene: TRBV21-1; j_gene: TRBJ1-5; d_gene: .
CDR3aa: CASSVGQQYGYTF; CDR3nt: TGTGCCAGCAGCGTGGGACAGCAGTATGGCTACACCTTC; abundance: .; v_gene: TRBV9; j_gene: TRBJ1-2; d_gene: TRBD1
CDR3aa: CASSLGEDQPQHF; CDR3nt: TGTGCCAGCAGCTTAGGAGAAGATCAGCCCCAGCATTTT; abundance: .; v_gene: TRBV11-3; j_gene: TRBJ1-5; d_gene: .
CDR3aa: CASSLEGQGENIQYF; CDR3nt: TGTGCCAGCAGCTTAGAGGGACAGGGCGAAAACATTCAGTACTTC; abundance: .; v_gene: TRBV11-3; j_gene: TRBJ2-4; d_gene: TRBD1
CDR3aa: CASSGSGTPNTEAFF; CDR3nt: TGTGCCAGCAGCGGATCCGGGACACCGAACACTGAAGCTTTCTTT; abundance: .; v_gene: TRBV11-1; j_gene: TRBJ1-1; d_gene: .
CDR3aa: CASSLVQGGLYEQYF; CDR3nt: TGTGCCAGCAGCTTAGTCCAAGGGGGACTATACGAGCAGTACTTC; abundance: .; v_gene: TRBV7-2; j_gene: TRBJ2-7; d_gene: .
CDR3aa: CASSYGGQGPFNYGYTF; CDR3nt: TGTGCCAGCAGTTACGGCGGCCAGGGGCCTTTTAACTATGGCTACACCTTC; abundance: .; v_gene: TRBV6-2/TRBV6-3; j_gene: TRBJ1-2; d_gene: .
CDR3aa: CASSLQTGNTEAFF; CDR3nt: TGCGCCAGCAGCCTACAAACAGGGAATACTGAAGCTTTCTTT; abundance: .; v_gene: TRBV5-1; j_gene: TRBJ1-1; d_gene: .
CDR3aa: CASTTAGWGYGYTF; CDR3nt: TGTGCCAGCACGACAGCGGGTTGGGGCTATGGCTACACCTTC; abundance: .; v_gene: TRBV5-5; j_gene: TRBJ1-2; d_gene: .
CDR3aa: CASSGVDRGSGNTIYF; CDR3nt: TGTGCCAGCAGTGGGGTGGACAGGGGATCTGGAAACACCATATATTTT; abundance: .; v_gene: TRBV2; j_gene: TRBJ1-3; d_gene: TRBD1
CDR3aa: CAISPGTLYEQYF; CDR3nt: TGTGCCATCAGCCCGGGAACCCTCTACGAGCAGTACTTC; abundance: .; v_gene: TRBV10-3; j_gene: TRBJ2-7; d_gene: .
CDR3aa: CASSPYGQGAANYGYTF; CDR3nt: TGTGCCAGCAGCCCTTACGGACAGGGGGCCGCTAACTATGGCTACACCTTC; abundance: once; v_gene: TRBV2; j_gene: TRBJ1-2; d_gene: TRBD1
CDR3aa: CASSVGSGSSNEQYF; CDR3nt: TGTGCCAGCAGCGTAGGAAGCGGGAGTAGCAACGAGCAGTACTTC; abundance: .; v_gene: TRBV9; j_gene: TRBJ2-7; d_gene: TRBD2
CDR3aa: CSASPAGVETQYF; CDR3nt: TGCAGTGCTAGTCCAGCGGGAGTAGAGACCCAGTACTTC; abundance: .; v_gene: TRBV20-1; j_gene: TRBJ2-5; d_gene: TRBD2
CDR3aa: CASSRGQVSNYGYTF; CDR3nt: TGTGCCAGCAGTCGGGGACAGGTGTCCAACTATGGCTACACCTTC; abundance: .; v_gene: TRBV6-5; j_gene: TRBJ1-2; d_gene: TRBD1
CDR3aa: CASSLTSGGYNEQFF; CDR3nt: TGTGCCAGCAGCTTAACGAGCGGGGGATACAATGAGCAGTTCTTC; abundance: .; v_gene: TRBV7-3; j_gene: TRBJ2-1; d_gene: TRBD2
CDR3aa: CARTRGDPTDTQYF; CDR3nt: TGTGCCCGGACCCGGGGGGACCCTACAGATACGCAGTATTTT; abundance: many; v_gene: TRBV30; j_gene: TRBJ2-3; d_gene: TRBD2
CDR3aa: CAWTLAGTPRGTQYF; CDR3nt: TGTGCCTGGACACTAGCGGGGACCCCCAGGGGGACCCAGTACTTC; abundance: .; v_gene: TRBV30; j_gene: TRBJ2-5; d_gene: TRBD2
CDR3aa: CASSLAGRNQPQHF; CDR3nt: TGTGCCAGCAGCTTAGCAGGGAGGAATCAGCCCCAGCATTTT; abundance: .; v_gene: TRBV11-2; j_gene: TRBJ1-5; d_gene: .